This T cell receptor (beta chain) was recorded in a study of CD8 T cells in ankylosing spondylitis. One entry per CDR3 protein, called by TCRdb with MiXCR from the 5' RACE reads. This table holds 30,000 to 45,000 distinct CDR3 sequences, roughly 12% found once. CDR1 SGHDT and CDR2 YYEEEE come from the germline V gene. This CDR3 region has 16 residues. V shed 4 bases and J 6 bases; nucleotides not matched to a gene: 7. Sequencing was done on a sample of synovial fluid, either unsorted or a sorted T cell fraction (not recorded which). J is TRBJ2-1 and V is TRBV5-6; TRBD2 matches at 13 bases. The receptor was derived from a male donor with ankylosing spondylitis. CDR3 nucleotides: TGTGCCAGCAGCCCTTACACTAGCGGGAGGGTCAATGAGCAGTTCTTC. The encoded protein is CASSPYTSGRVNEQFF.